The clone carrying this T cell receptor (beta chain) turned up a few times. The sample is drawn from a study of Graves' ophthalmopathy and Graves' hyperthyroidism. Germline V gives CDR1 LNHDA, CDR2 SQIVND (reference sequence). V gave up 5 bases and J gave up 5 bases; unmatched junction bases: 9. The CDR3 length is 16 residues. Beta-chain TCR CDR3 regions were amplified from RNA transcripts. Second-round multiplex PCR came after first-round RT-PCR with HTBI primers. TCRdb analysed the multiplex PCR reads with MiXCR anew, one entry per CDR3 protein. The table includes roughly 1.1 million distinct CDR3 sequences, 35% to 40% detected once.

The chain uses TRBV19 and TRBJ1-5, with 10 bases matching TRBD1. Sequencing was done on a sample of peripheral blood or thyroid tissue (not recorded which). This clonotype was sampled from an adult man with Graves' hyperthyroidism. CDR3 sequence reads: CASSPGGQGWHQPQHF. The CDR3 nucleotides are TGTGCCAGTAGTCCGGGGGGACAGGGGTGGCATCAGCCCCAGCATTTT.